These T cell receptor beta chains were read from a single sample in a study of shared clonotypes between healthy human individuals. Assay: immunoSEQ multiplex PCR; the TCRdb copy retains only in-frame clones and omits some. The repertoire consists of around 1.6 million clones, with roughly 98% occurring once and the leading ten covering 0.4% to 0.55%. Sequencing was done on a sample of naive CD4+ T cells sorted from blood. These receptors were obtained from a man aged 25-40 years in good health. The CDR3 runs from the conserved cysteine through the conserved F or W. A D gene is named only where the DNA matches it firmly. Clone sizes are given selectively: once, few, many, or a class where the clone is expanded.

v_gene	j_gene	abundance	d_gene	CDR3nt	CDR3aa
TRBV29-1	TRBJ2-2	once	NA	TGCAGCGTTGACCTCGGGAACACCGGGGAGCTGTTTTTT	CSVDLGNTGELFF
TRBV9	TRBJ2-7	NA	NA	TGTGCCAGCAGCGTAGCTGAATTAACCTACGAGCAGTACTTC	CASSVAELTYEQYF
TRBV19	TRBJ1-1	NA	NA	TGTGCCAGTAATAAGGGCCCCGCTGGAGCTTTCTTT	CASNKGPAGAFF
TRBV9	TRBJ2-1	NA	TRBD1	TGTGCCAGCAGCGTAGCTTGGGACAGGGGGGGGAGTGAGCAGTTCTTC	CASSVAWDRGGSEQFF
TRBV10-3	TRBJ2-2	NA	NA	TGTGCCATCAGTGAGTCGACGGCAAGCCATACCGGGGAGCTGTTTTTT	CAISESTASHTGELFF
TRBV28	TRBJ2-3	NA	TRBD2	TGTGCCAGCAGCCAAGCGGGAGTAGGCACAGATACGCAGTATTTT	CASSQAGVGTDTQYF
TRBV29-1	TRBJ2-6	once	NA	TGCAGCGTTACAGGGCGTGGGTCTGGGGCCAACGTCCTGACTTTC	CSVTGRGSGANVLTF
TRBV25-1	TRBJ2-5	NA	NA	TGTGCCAGCAGTGCCAAAGAGACCCAGTACTTC	CASSAKETQYF
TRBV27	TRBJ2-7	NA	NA	TGTGCCAGCAAACACAACTACGAGCAGTACTTC	CASKHNYEQYF
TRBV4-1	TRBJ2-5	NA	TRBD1	TGCGCCAGCAGCCAACCTGGACAGGGGGCAAAAGAGACCCAGTACTTC	CASSQPGQGAKETQYF
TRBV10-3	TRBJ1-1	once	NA	TGTGCCATCAGTGAAGTGGGGGGCCTTGGCACTGAAGCTTTCTTT	CAISEVGGLGTEAFF
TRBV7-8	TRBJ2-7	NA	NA	TGTGCCAGCAGCTTAAGAGGGGCGGCAGGGGACAAGCAGTACTTC	CASSLRGAAGDKQYF
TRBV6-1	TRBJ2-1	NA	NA	TGTGCCAGCAGTGATCCCAACAGGGCGAATGAGCAGTTCTTC	CASSDPNRANEQFF
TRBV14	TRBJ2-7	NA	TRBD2	TGTGCCAGCAGCCCGTGGACTAGTTTTACGGGGGAGCAGTACTTC	CASSPWTSFTGEQYF
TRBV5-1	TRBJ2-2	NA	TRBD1	TGCGCCAGCAGCTTCGGGACAGGAAACACCGGGGAGCTGTTTTTT	CASSFGTGNTGELFF
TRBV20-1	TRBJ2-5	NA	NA	TGCAGTGCGGTAGCGTTGGAGACCCAGTACTTC	CSAVALETQYF
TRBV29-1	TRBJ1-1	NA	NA	TGCAGCCCCGAAGGGGAGGGGCCTTCTTACACTGAAGCTTTCTTT	CSPEGEGPSYTEAFF
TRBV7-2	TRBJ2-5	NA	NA	TGTGCCAGCAGCTTAAATCCCAGGGGAGAGACCCAGTACTTC	CASSLNPRGETQYF
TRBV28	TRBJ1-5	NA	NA	TGTGCCAGCAGATTGGGGCAGGGATATCAGCCCCAGCATTTT	CASRLGQGYQPQHF
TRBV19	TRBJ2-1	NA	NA	TGTGCCAGTACCTCAACCGGAGAATTCGGGCAGTTCTTC	CASTSTGEFGQFF
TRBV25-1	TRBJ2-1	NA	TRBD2	TGTGCCAGCAGTGATCGCGGGAGGGGCTACAATGAGCAGTTCTTC	CASSDRGRGYNEQFF
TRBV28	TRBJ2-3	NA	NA	TGTGCCACCCGGGATCAGGGCTCAGATACGCAGTATTTT	CATRDQGSDTQYF
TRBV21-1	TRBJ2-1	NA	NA	TGTGCCAGCAGCAAAAGGCGGGAGGGCCCCTACAATGAGCAGTTCTTC	CASSKRREGPYNEQFF
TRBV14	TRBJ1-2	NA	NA	TGTGCCAGCAGCCAAGATCGGTTGGTCTATGGCTACACCTTC	CASSQDRLVYGYTF
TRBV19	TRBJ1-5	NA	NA	TGTGCCAGTAGGGCCATGGGGGGGGATCAGCCCCAGCATTTT	CASRAMGGDQPQHF
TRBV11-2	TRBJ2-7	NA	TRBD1	TGTGCCAGCAGCCCCCGACAGGGGCCCTACGAGCAGTACTTC	CASSPRQGPYEQYF
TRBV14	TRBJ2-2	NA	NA	TGTGCCAGCAGCCAAGTTCAGCTAGCCCCCGGGGAGCTGTTTTTT	CASSQVQLAPGELFF
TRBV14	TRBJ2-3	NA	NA	TGTGCCAGCAGCCGAAAAGGGGGACGCGCCCGGGGGACAGATACGCAGTATTTT	CASSRKGGRARGTDTQYF
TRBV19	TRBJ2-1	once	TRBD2	TGTGCCAGTAGTATTGGGACTAGCGGGGGGTACAATGAGCAGTTCTTC	CASSIGTSGGYNEQFF
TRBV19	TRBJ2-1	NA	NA	TGTGCCAGTAGCATTCCAGATTTGAGGCAGGGTCATTCTCGGGGTGAGCAGTTCTTC	CASSIPDLRQGHSRGEQFF
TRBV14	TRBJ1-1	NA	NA	TGTGCCAGCAGACCGACCGCTTTGAACACTGAAGCTTTCTTT	CASRPTALNTEAFF
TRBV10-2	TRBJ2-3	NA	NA	TGCGCCAGCAGTGTGGGAGATACGCAGTATTTT	CASSVGDTQYF
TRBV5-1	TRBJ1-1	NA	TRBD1	TGCGCCAGCAGCATGGGACAGGGGATGAACACTGAAGCTTTCTTT	CASSMGQGMNTEAFF
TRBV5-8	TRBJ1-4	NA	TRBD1	TGTGCCAGCAGCTTGGGGACAGGGATCGCTGAAAAACTGTTTTTT	CASSLGTGIAEKLFF
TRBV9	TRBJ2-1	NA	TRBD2	TGTGCCAGCAGCGTAGGGCAAGCTAGCGGGAGGGCCCCGTCTTACAATGAGCAGTTCTTC	CASSVGQASGRAPSYNEQFF
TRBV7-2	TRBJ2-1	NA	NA	TGTGCCAGCAGCCCCCACTGGGGAGCTGATAGTGAGCAGTTCTTC	CASSPHWGADSEQFF
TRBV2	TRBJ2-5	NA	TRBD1	TGTGCCAGCACCAAGGACAGGGGACAAGAGACCCAGTACTTC	CASTKDRGQETQYF
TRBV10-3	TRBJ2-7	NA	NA	TGTGCCATCGGCGGGACACAGGGCGCCGAGCAGTACTTC	CAIGGTQGAEQYF
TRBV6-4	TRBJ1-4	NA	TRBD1	TGTGCCAGCAGTGGGTCGGGACAGACCAATGAAAAACTGTTTTTT	CASSGSGQTNEKLFF
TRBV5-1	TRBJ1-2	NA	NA	TGCGCCAGCAGCTTGGTTCGAGGAAGTAACTATGGCTACACCTTC	CASSLVRGSNYGYTF
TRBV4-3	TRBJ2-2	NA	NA	TGCGCCAGCAGCCAAGGACCCCGGGACACCGGGGAGCTGTTTTTT	CASSQGPRDTGELFF